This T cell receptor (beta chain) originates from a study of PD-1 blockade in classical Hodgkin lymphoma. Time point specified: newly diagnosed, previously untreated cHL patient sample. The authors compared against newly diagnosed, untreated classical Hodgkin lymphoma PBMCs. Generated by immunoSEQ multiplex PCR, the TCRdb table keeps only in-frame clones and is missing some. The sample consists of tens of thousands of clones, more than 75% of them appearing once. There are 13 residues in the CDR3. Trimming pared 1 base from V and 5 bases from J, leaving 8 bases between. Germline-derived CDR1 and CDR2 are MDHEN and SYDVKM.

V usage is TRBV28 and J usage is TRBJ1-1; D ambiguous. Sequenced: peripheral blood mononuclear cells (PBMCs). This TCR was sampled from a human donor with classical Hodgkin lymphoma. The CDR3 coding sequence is TGTGCCAGCAGTTTATTGGGGAGAACTGAAGCTTTCTTT. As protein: CASSLLGRTEAFF. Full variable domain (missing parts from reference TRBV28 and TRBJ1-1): DVKVTQSSRYLVKRTGEKVFLECVQDMDHENMFWYRQDPGLGLRLIYFSYDVKMKEKGDIPEGYSVSREKKERFSLILESASTNQTSMYLCASSLLGRTEAFFGQGTRLTVV.